The 17 T cell receptor beta chains below all came from one sample that was sequenced in a study of cytomegalovirus exposure and HLA in healthy donors. The data were produced by immunoSEQ multiplex PCR, yet TCRdb's version contains in-frame clones alone and is incomplete. The sample shows some 170,000 clones, roughly 89% of them seen only once. The sample was PBMCs. The receptor set was obtained from a man aged 18 to 29 in good health and CMV-seropositive.

V and J are TRBV19 and TRBJ2-3, with D tentatively TRBD2 (6 bases). The CDR3 length is 15 residues. V lost 1 base and J 8 bases, leaving 16 bases between the germline ends. CDR1 LNHDA and CDR2 SQIVND come from the germline V gene (reference sequence). The CDR3 DNA is TGTGCCAGTAGTATAGGCCCGGGGACTCCCTTTACGCAGTATTTT. Its protein is CASSIGPGTPFTQYF.

The CDR3 DNA reads TGCAGCGCCAAGGAGTGGGGACAGGGGGGAGATACGCAGTATTTT. Translated, it gives CSAKEWGQGGDTQYF. V usage is TRBV29-1 and J usage is TRBJ2-3; 11 bases map to TRBD1. The CDR3 extends over 15 amino acids. CDR1 and CDR2 from the germline V gene are SQVTM and ANQGSEA. J was trimmed by 5 bases and V by 7 bases; bases with no gene match: 11.

The rearrangement joins TRBV28 to TRBJ1-1, with 7 bases matching TRBD1. The J segment lost 5 bases and the V segment lost 2 bases, leaving 8 bases of the junction unmatched. CDR1 and CDR2 (germline): MDHEN, SYDVKM. The CDR3 spans 15 residues. The CDR3 sequence is CASSLATGTYTEAFF. DNA of the CDR3: TGTGCCAGCAGTTTAGCGACAGGGACGTATACTGAAGCTTTCTTT.

The chain is built from TRBV28 and TRBJ2-1; TRBD2 might be the D (5 bases). This CDR3 contains 17 residues. The germline CDR1 and CDR2 sequences are MDHEN and SYDVKM. V dropped 6 bases and J dropped 0 bases, with 18 bases sitting between them. In DNA, the CDR3 is TGTGCCAGCAGGGACGTCGGGCTAGCTCCCTCCTACAATGAGCAGTTCTTC. Translation gives CASRDVGLAPSYNEQFF.

V usage is TRBV9 and J usage is TRBJ2-1; 8 nucleotides line up with TRBD2. The trim removed 1 base at V and 0 bases at J, leaving 12 bases unmatched. The CDR3 spans 19 residues. The germline gives CDR1 SGDLS, CDR2 YYNGEE. The CDR3, as DNA: TGTGCCAGCAGCGTAAGTATCGGATTAGCGGGATACTCCTACAATGAGCAGTTCTTC. It codes for CASSVSIGLAGYSYNEQFF.

This chain uses TRBV7-3 with TRBJ2-3; tentatively, D is TRBD2 (6 bases). The V gene lost 2 bases and the J gene lost 1 base, with 7 bases spanning the gap. This CDR3 contains 14 residues. The germline V gene encodes CDR1 SGHTA and CDR2 FQGTGA. CDR3 bases: TGTGCCAGCAGCTTAGTAGCGGGCACAGATACGCAGTATTTT. It codes for CASSLVAGTDTQYF.

The rearrangement links TRBV11-3 to TRBJ2-1; the D gene is possibly TRBD1 (6 bases). Germline V CDR1 and CDR2: SGHNT, YENEEA. The CDR3 is 16 amino acids. The V and J ends lost 1 base and 0 bases respectively, with 10 bases between them. For the CDR3, the DNA is TGTGCCAGCAGCTTAGTGGCAGGGGCCTCCTACAATGAGCAGTTCTTC. Protein sequence: CASSLVAGASYNEQFF.

The chain recombines TRBV28 with TRBJ2-7; 9 positions agree with TRBD1. The CDR3 covers 15 residues. With 8 bases clipped from V and 2 bases from J, the junction kept 10 bases outside the gene matches. The germline V gene encodes CDR1 MDHEN and CDR2 SYDVKM. In DNA, the CDR3 is TGTGCCAGCTACCGCCAAGGGACAGGGCCCTACGAGCAGTACTTC. Protein: CASYRQGTGPYEQYF.

V is TRBV27 and J is TRBJ2-3; 10 bases are a match to TRBD1. The V gene end was trimmed by 2 bases and the J gene end by 4 bases; junction bases not matched to a gene: 12. Germline values: CDR1 MNHEY, CDR2 SMNVEV (reference sequence). The CDR3 runs 18 residues. CDR3 sequence: CASSLREPGQGSADTQYF. The CDR3, as DNA: TGTGCCAGCAGTTTAAGGGAACCGGGACAGGGGTCCGCAGATACGCAGTATTTT.

The chain is built from TRBV29-1 and TRBJ2-7; D is unresolved. Trimming stripped 4 bases from V and 2 bases from J, with 9 bases between. CDR1 and CDR2 from the germline V gene are SQVTM and ANQGSEA. This CDR3 has 12 amino acids. The DNA of the CDR3 is TGCAGCGTTGTCTCGCGAACCTACGAGCAGTACTTC. Its translation: CSVVSRTYEQYF.

The chain combines TRBV10-1 with TRBJ1-1, with TRBD1 matching 7 bases. V lost 3 bases and J lost 6; bases outside the gene matches: 7. Germline CDR1 WNHNN, CDR2 SYGVQD (reference sequence). This CDR3 is 14 amino acids long. The DNA of the CDR3 is TGCGCCAGCAGTGATGGAGGGGGCGTCTCTGAAGCTTTCTTT. It translates to CASSDGGGVSEAFF.

In its sample, this clone was seen once. The genes are TRBV2 and TRBJ2-3, with 11 bases fitting TRBD2. Per germline, CDR1 SNHLY and CDR2 FYNNEI. This CDR3 is built from 15 residues. V was pared by 4 bases and J by 3 bases, with 3 bases of the junction left unmatched. The CDR3 nucleotides are TGTGCCAGCAGTGCCCTAGCGGGAGGAACAGATACGCAGTATTTT. Its translation is CASSALAGGTDTQYF. The complete variable domain, with remaining parts taken from reference TRBV2 and TRBJ2-3, reads EPEVTQTPSHQVTQMGQEVILRCVPISNHLYFYWYRQILGQKVEFLVSFYNNEISEKSEIFDDQFSVERPDGSNFTLKIRSTKLEDSAMYFCASSALAGGTDTQYFGPGTRLTVL.

This clone was picked up one time. The chain links TRBV9 to TRBJ1-2; a weak D match, TRBD1 (6 bases). The CDR3 totals 13 residues. Germline assignment: CDR1 SGDLS and CDR2 YYNGEE. V lost 4 bases to trimming and J lost 8 bases, with 15 bases between them. CDR3 sequence: CASSLNPGEGYTF. The CDR3 nucleotides are TGTGCCAGCAGCCTCAATCCAGGGGAGGGCTACACCTTC.

The genes are TRBV2 and TRBJ2-5, with 9 bases aligning to TRBD2. The J segment lost 4 bases and the V segment lost 7 bases, leaving 7 bases of the junction unmatched. The CDR3 has 14 amino acids. Per the germline V gene, CDR1 is SNHLY and CDR2 is FYNNEI. The CDR3 region is CASKKAGGRETQYF. Written as DNA, the CDR3 is TGTGCCAGCAAGAAAGCGGGAGGACGAGAGACCCAGTACTTC.

DNA for the CDR3: TGCAGTGCTAGCGCCTACGAGCAGTACTTC. This gives the protein CSASAYEQYF. The chain has TRBV20-1 and TRBJ2-7; unclear D gene. V dropped 3 bases and J dropped 2 bases, with 2 bases sitting between them. The CDR3 contains 10 residues. Germline-derived CDR1 and CDR2 are DFQATT and SNEGSKA (reference sequence).

V and J are TRBV7-2 and TRBJ2-1; D gene ambiguous. The CDR3 loop spans 13 amino acids. Per germline, CDR1 SGHTA and CDR2 FQGNSA. Trimming stripped 3 bases from V and 5 bases from J, with 8 bases between. CDR3 sequence: CASSFYLNNEQFF. The DNA of the CDR3 is TGTGCCAGCAGCTTCTACCTCAACAATGAGCAGTTCTTC.

V and J are TRBV7-9 and TRBJ2-7; 9 bases line up with TRBD2. Losses at the gene ends were 4 bases for V and 4 bases for J; bases not matched to a gene: 11. The CDR3 spans 16 residues. CDR1 and CDR2 from the germline V gene are SEHNR and FQNEAQ (reference sequence). CDR3 sequence reads: CASSSDSGRVGYEQYF. The DNA of the CDR3 is TGTGCCAGCAGCTCCGATAGCGGGAGAGTTGGATACGAGCAGTACTTC.